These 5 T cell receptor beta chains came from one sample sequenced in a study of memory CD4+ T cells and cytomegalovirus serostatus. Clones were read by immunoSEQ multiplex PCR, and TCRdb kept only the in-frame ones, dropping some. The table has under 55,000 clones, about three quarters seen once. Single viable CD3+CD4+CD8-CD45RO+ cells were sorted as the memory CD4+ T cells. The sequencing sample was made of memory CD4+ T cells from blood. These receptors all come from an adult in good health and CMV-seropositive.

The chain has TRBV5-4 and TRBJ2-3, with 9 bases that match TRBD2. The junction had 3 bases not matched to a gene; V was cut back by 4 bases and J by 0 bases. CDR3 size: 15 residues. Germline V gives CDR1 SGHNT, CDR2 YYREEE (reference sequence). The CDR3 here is CASSRAGGSTDTQYF. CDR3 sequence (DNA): TGTGCCAGCAGCCGAGCGGGGGGTAGCACAGATACGCAGTATTTT.

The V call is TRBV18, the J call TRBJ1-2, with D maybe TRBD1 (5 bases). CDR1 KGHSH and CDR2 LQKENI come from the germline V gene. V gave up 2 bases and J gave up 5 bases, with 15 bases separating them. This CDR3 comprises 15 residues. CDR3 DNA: TGTGCCAGCTCACCAAGAAACCTAGGGGAATATGGCTACACCTTC. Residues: CASSPRNLGEYGYTF.

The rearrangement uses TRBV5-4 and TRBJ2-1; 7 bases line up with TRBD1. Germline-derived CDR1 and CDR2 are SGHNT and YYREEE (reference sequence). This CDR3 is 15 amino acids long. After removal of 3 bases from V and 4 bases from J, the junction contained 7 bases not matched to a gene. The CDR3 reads CASSSPGGTYNEQFF. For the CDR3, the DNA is TGTGCCAGCAGCTCCCCAGGGGGAACATACAATGAGCAGTTCTTC.

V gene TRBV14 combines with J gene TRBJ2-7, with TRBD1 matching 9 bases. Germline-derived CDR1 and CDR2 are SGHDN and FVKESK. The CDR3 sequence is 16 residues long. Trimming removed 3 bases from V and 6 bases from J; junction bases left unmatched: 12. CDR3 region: CASSHGPPGQGAEQYF. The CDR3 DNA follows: TGTGCCAGCAGCCATGGCCCACCGGGACAGGGTGCCGAGCAGTACTTC.

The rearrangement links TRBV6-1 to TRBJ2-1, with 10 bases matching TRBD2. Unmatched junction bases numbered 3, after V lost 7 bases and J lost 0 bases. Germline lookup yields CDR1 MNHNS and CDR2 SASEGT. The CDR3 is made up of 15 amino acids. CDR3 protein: CASTRLAGSYNEQFF. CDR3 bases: TGTGCCAGCACTAGACTAGCGGGCTCCTACAATGAGCAGTTCTTC.